This T cell receptor (beta chain) comes out of a study of CD8+ T cells in alopecia areata. Looking at the study overall: Patients took tofacitinib for 6 to 18 months, followed by 6 drug-free months.

Study results and limitations: Scalp and blood samples kept many expanded lesional clones throughout tofacitinib.

It was cDNA, reverse transcribed from extracted RNA, that served as the sequencing template. Measured with immunoSEQ multiplex PCR; TCRdb has only the in-frame clones, and not every one. In the table there are about 60,000 clones, just over 45% of which are singletons. CDR3 size: 13 residues. V was cut by 2 bases and J by 1 base, with 7 bases left in between. From germline, CDR1 is SGHRS and CDR2 YFSETQ. Treatment reported: oral pan-JAK inhibitor, 5-10 mg twice daily. It was from alopecia areata patients that lesional scalp punch biopsies and peripheral blood were collected. About this clone: The antigen is unknown.

This sequence joins TRBV5-1 and TRBJ2-7, with D maybe TRBD2 (5 bases). The sequence derives from a human donor with alopecia areata. This specimen was CD8+ T cells sorted from blood, taken at approximately week 36, from a patient treated with tofacitinib. DNA for the CDR3: TGCGCCAGCAGCTTAGAGGGTTCCTACGAGCAGTACTTC. It translates to CASSLEGSYEQYF.